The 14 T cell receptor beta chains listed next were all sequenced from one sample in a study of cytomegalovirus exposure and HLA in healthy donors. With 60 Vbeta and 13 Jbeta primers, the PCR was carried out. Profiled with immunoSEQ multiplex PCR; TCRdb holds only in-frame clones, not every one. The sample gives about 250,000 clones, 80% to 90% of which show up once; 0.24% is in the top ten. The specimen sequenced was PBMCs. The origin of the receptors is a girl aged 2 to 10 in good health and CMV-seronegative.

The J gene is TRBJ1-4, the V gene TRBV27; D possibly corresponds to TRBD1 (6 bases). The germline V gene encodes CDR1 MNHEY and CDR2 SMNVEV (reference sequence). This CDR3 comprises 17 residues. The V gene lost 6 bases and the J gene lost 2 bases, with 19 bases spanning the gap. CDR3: CASREQGWSATNEKLFF. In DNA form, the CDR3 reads TGTGCCAGCAGGGAACAGGGATGGAGTGCGACTAATGAAAAACTGTTTTTT.

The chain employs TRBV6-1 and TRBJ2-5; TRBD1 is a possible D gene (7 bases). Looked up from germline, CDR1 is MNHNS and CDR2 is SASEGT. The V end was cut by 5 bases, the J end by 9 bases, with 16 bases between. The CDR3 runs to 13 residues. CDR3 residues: CASSRQGPGAQYF. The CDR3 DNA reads TGTGCCAGCAGTCGACAGGGCCCGGGGGCCCAGTACTTC.

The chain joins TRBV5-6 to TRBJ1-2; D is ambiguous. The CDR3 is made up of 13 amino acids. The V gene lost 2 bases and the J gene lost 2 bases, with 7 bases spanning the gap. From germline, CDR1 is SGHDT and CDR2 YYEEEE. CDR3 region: CASSFQRNYGYTF. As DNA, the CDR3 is TGTGCCAGCAGCTTCCAGAGGAACTATGGCTACACCTTC.

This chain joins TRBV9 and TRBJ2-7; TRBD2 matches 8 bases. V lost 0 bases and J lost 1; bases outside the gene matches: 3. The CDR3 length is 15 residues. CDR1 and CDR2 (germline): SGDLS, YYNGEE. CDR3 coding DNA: TGTGCCAGCAGCGTAGGCCTAGCGGGTTCCTACGAGCAGTACTTC. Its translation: CASSVGLAGSYEQYF.

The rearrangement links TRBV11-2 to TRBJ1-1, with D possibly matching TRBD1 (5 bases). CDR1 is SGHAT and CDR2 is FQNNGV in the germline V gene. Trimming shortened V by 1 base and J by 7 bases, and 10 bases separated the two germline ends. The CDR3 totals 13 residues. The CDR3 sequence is CASSLVVGDEAFF. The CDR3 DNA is TGTGCCAGCAGCTTAGTGGTAGGGGATGAAGCTTTCTTT.

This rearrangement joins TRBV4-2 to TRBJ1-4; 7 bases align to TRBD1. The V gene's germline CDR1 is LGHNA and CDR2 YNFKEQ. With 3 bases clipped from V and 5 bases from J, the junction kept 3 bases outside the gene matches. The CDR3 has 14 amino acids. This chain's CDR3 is CASSQTGTNEKLFF. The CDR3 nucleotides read TGTGCCAGCAGCCAGACAGGGACGAATGAAAAACTGTTTTTT.

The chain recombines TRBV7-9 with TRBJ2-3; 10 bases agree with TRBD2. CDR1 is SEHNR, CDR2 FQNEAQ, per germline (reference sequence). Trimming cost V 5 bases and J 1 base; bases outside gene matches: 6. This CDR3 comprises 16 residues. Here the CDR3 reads CASSITGTSGTDTQYF. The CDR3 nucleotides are TGTGCCAGCAGCATTACCGGGACTAGCGGCACAGATACGCAGTATTTT. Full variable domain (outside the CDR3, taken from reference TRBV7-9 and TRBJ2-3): DTGVSQNPRHKITKRGQNVTFRCDPISEHNRLYWYRQTLGQGPEFLTYFQNEAQLEKSRLLSDRFSAERPKGSFSTLEIQRTEQGDSAMYLCASSITGTSGTDTQYFGPGTRLTVL.

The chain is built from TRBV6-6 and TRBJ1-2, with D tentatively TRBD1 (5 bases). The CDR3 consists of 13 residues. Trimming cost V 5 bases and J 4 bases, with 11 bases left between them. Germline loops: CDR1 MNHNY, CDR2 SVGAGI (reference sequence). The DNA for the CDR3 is TGTGCCAGCAGTCCCAGGGAGGGCTATGGCTACACCTTC. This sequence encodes CASSPREGYGYTF.

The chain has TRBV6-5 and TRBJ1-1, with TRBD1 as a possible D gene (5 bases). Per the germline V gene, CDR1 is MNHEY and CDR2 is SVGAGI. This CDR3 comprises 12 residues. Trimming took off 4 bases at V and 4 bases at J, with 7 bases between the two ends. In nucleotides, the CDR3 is TGTGCCAGCAGTTCGGGGGTCACTGAAGCTTTCTTT. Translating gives CASSSGVTEAFF.

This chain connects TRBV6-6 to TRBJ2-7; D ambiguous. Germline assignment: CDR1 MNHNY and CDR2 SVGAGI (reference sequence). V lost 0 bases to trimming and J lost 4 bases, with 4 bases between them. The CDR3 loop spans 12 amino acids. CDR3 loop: CASSYSNYEQYF. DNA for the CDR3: TGTGCCAGCAGTTACTCCAATTACGAGCAGTACTTC.

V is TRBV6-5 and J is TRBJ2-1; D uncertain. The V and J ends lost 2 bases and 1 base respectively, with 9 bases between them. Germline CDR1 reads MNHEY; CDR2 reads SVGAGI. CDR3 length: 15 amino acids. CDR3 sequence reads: CASSYEPASYNEQFF. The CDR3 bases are TGTGCCAGCAGTTACGAACCTGCGTCCTACAATGAGCAGTTCTTC.

The CDR3 region is CASSRPGSSYNEQFF. DNA of the CDR3: TGCGCCAGCAGCCGCCCCGGGAGCTCCTACAATGAGCAGTTCTTC. The chain carries TRBV4-1 and TRBJ2-1, with D possibly matching TRBD2 (6 bases). Per germline, CDR1 MGHRA and CDR2 YSYEKL. CDR3 length equals 15 residues. V gave up 4 bases and J gave up 0 bases, with 10 bases separating them.

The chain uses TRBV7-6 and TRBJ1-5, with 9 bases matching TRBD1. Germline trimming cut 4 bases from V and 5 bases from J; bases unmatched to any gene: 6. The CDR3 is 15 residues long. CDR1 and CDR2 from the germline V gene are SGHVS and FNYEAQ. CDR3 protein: CASSSGTGWDQPQHF. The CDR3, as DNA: TGTGCCAGCAGCTCTGGGACAGGGTGGGATCAGCCCCAGCATTTT.

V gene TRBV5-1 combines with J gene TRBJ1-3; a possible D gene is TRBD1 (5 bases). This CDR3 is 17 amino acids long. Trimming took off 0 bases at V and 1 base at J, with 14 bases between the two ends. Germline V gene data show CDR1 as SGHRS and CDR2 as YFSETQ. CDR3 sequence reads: CASSLGTGGRSGNTIYF. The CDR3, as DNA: TGCGCCAGCAGCTTGGGAACAGGCGGCAGGTCTGGAAACACCATATATTTT. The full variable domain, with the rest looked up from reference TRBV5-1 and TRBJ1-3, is KAGVTQTPRYLIKTRGQQVTLSCSPISGHRSVSWYQQTPGQGLQFLFEYFSETQRNKGNFPGRFSGRQFSNSRSEMNVSTLELGDSALYLCASSLGTGGRSGNTIYFGEGSWLTVV.